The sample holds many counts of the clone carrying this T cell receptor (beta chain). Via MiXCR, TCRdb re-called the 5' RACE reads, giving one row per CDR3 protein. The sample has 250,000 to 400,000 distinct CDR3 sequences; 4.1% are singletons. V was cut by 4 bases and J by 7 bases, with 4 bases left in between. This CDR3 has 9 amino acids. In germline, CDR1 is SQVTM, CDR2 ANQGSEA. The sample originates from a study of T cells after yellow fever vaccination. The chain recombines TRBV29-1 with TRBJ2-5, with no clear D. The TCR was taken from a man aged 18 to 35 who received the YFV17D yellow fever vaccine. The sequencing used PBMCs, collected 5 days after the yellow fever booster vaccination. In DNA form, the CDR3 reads TGCAGCGTTGGGTGGACCCAGTACTTC. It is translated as CSVGWTQYF.